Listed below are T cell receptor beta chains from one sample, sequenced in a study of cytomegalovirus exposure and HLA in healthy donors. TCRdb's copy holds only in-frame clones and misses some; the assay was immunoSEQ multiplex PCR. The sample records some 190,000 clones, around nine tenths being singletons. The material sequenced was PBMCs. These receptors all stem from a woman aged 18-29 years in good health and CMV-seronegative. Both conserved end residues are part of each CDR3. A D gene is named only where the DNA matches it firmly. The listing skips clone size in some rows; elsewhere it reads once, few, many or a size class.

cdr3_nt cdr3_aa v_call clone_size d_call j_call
TGTGCCAGCAGCTTGGACCTGGGAGGGAAAGATACGCAGTATTTT CASSLDLGGKDTQYF TRBV7-9 . TRBD2 TRBJ2-3
TGTGCCAGTAGTCCGAGGGGACTAGCGGGAGCGGGTCTCTCCTACAATGAGCAGTTCTTC CASSPRGLAGAGLSYNEQFF TRBV19 . TRBD2 TRBJ2-1
TGTGCCAGCAGCTTAGCCGCTCTAGCGGCCGGGGAGCTGTTTTTT CASSLAALAAGELFF TRBV7-2 . TRBD2 TRBJ2-2
TGTGCCAGTAGTTTCTCCAGGGTAGAGGAGACCCAGTACTTC CASSFSRVEETQYF TRBV19 . . TRBJ2-5
TGTGCCAGCAGTCCTGGACTAGCGGATCACAATGAGCAGTTCTTC CASSPGLADHNEQFF TRBV6-4 . TRBD2 TRBJ2-1
TGTGCCAGCAGCTCGACACGGACAGGGTGGGAAAAACTGTTTTTT CASSSTRTGWEKLFF TRBV27 once TRBD1 TRBJ1-4
TGTGCTAGTGGTTTCGGGGAGCAGTTCTTC CASGFGEQFF TRBV12-5 . . TRBJ2-1
TGTGCCAGCAGCGACATCTACAAAGAGACCCAGTACTTC CASSDIYKETQYF TRBV11-1 . . TRBJ2-5
TGTGCCAGCAGCTTAGCGGGAGGGCCCGCCGGGGAGCTGTTTTTT CASSLAGGPAGELFF TRBV7-3 . TRBD2 TRBJ2-2
TGCGCCAGCAGCTCCGGGACTAGCGGGACTGCTCGCACAGATACGCAGTATTTT CASSSGTSGTARTDTQYF TRBV5-1 . TRBD2 TRBJ2-3
TGTGCCAGCAGCCCAACAAGTTACACTGAAGCTTTCTTT CASSPTSYTEAFF TRBV7-3 . . TRBJ1-1
TGTGCCAGCAGCCCCGACAGGAACACCGGGGAGCTGTTTTTT CASSPDRNTGELFF TRBV7-9 few . TRBJ2-2
TGTGCCAGCAGCCCCCTCGGAGGGGACAGTGGAGGTAATGGCTACACCTTC CASSPLGGDSGGNGYTF TRBV9 . TRBD1 TRBJ1-2
TGTGCCAGCAGCTCCGGACTAGCGGTGAGCCCTCAGGAGCAGTTCTTC CASSSGLAVSPQEQFF TRBV7-9 . TRBD2 TRBJ2-1
TGTGCCAGCAGCTTAACCGGACACTCGAAGGAGGCTTTCTTT CASSLTGHSKEAFF TRBV7-2 . . TRBJ1-1
TGTGCCAGCAGCCCCCCGGGAGACGAAGAGACCCAGTACTTC CASSPPGDEETQYF TRBV7-2 . . TRBJ2-5
TGTGCCAGCAGCACTAGCGGGGCTTATACGCAGTATTTT CASSTSGAYTQYF TRBV7-2 . TRBD2 TRBJ2-3
TGTGCCAGCAGCCAGGGCCGAGTTACTGAAGCTTTCTTT CASSQGRVTEAFF TRBV13 . . TRBJ1-1
TGTGCCAGCAGTCGAGCGGGGGGTATCTACAATGAGCAGTTCTTC CASSRAGGIYNEQFF TRBV25-1 . TRBD2 TRBJ2-1
TGCGCCAGCAGAGTTTTAGAGGACTATGATACGCAGTATTTT CASRVLEDYDTQYF TRBV5-1 . . TRBJ2-3
TGTGCCAGCAGAGCAGGGTTACGGGAGAGGGCTGAAGCTTTCTTT CASRAGLRERAEAFF TRBV7-9 . . TRBJ1-1
TGTGCCAGCAGTGACCGGGTTAATTCACCCCTCCACTTT CASSDRVNSPLHF TRBV6-4 once . TRBJ1-6
TGTGCCAGCAGCACGACAGTTAACACCGGGGAGCTGTTTTTT CASSTTVNTGELFF TRBV7-9 . . TRBJ2-2
TGCGCCAGCAGCTTGGGTATAAGCGGGGGGGCCTATGAGCAGTTCTTC CASSLGISGGAYEQFF TRBV5-1 once TRBD2 TRBJ2-1
TGCGCCAGCAGCCAAGATCTCACACCTTATGGCTACACCTTC CASSQDLTPYGYTF TRBV4-1 . . TRBJ1-2
TGTGCCAGCCGAAACCCTGGGGGGGGCAGAGTAGGAAACACCATATATTTT CASRNPGGGRVGNTIYF TRBV28 once . TRBJ1-3
TGTGCTAACCGCGACAGGGGTGAAAACACCATATATTTT CANRDRGENTIYF TRBV30 . TRBD1 TRBJ1-3
TGTGCCAGTTCGGGGGGGACAGGGTACGGTCAGCCCCAGCATTTT CASSGGTGYGQPQHF TRBV2 . TRBD1 TRBJ1-5
TGTGCCAGCAGTTCGGGAAGCGGGGGGGCATTCACAGATACGCAGTATTTT CASSSGSGGAFTDTQYF TRBV28 . TRBD2 TRBJ2-3
TGTGCCAGCAGCGTAGCGCGGGTCGGGGAGCTGTTTTTT CASSVARVGELFF TRBV9 . . TRBJ2-2
TGTGCCAGCAGCGATAGGACAGGCTGGAACACCATATATTTT CASSDRTGWNTIYF TRBV5-6 . TRBD1 TRBJ1-3
TGTGCCAGTAGTGGCCGACAGGGTTGGACTGAAGCTTTCTTT CASSGRQGWTEAFF TRBV19 . TRBD1 TRBJ1-1
TGTGCCAGCCTCTCGAGCAGGGCGAACACTGAAGCTTTCTTT CASLSSRANTEAFF TRBV5-4 . . TRBJ1-1
TGTGCCAGCAGCTTTTACCCACCACTCCGGGACAGGGCCGCGGCTACTGAAGCTTTCTTT CASSFYPPLRDRAAATEAFF TRBV27 . TRBD1 TRBJ1-1
TGTGCCAGCAGCAAAGAGGCTAGGGGTGGGTTAGGGAACTATGGCTACACCTTC CASSKEARGGLGNYGYTF TRBV21-1 once . TRBJ1-2
TGTGCCAGCAGCTTGACAGGGAGCCCCTACGAGCAGTACTTC CASSLTGSPYEQYF TRBV5-5 . . TRBJ2-7
TGTGCCAGCAGGGAACAGGGGAACACTGCAGCTTTCTTT CASREQGNTAAFF TRBV27 . TRBD1 TRBJ1-1
TGTGCCAGCAGTGAAGGACAGGGAGGCTACACCTTC CASSEGQGGYTF TRBV6-1 . TRBD1 TRBJ1-2
TGCGCCAGCAGCCCGGGACAGTCAAACTATGGCTACACCTTC CASSPGQSNYGYTF TRBV5-1 few TRBD1 TRBJ1-2
TGTGCCAGCACCTTCTCCGGACAGGGTCTCTACAATGAGCAGTTCTTC CASTFSGQGLYNEQFF TRBV28 . TRBD1 TRBJ2-1
TGTGCCAGCAGCCAAGACAGGGGCAACTATGGCTACACCTTC CASSQDRGNYGYTF TRBV7-2 . TRBD1 TRBJ1-2
TGTGCCAGCAGCTTGGACGGGAGGGCCCTCGGAGCCTACAATGAGCAGTTCTTC CASSLDGRALGAYNEQFF TRBV11-3 once TRBD2 TRBJ2-1
TGCGCCAGCAGCCTCCATTCGGGTAATGAGCAGTTCTTC CASSLHSGNEQFF TRBV5-1 . . TRBJ2-1
TGTGCCAGTAGTGGCCGCGGGACAGGGGCTCGGGGATGGCCCCAGCATTTT CASSGRGTGARGWPQHF TRBV19 few TRBD1 TRBJ1-5
TGTGCCAGCAGCTTAGCGCTAGCGGGGGGGCCGCAACAGTACTTC CASSLALAGGPQQYF TRBV7-2 . TRBD2 TRBJ2-7
TGTGCCAGCAGCTTAGATGGTAGTGGTGGAAAACTGTTTTTT CASSLDGSGGKLFF TRBV7-6 . . TRBJ1-4
TGTGCCAGCAGCTCTAGACAGGGCCCAACTAATGAAAAACTGTTTTTT CASSSRQGPTNEKLFF TRBV11-2 . TRBD1 TRBJ1-4
TGTGCCAGCAGCGTCGGGACTAGTCTTCACCATGAGCAGTTCTTC CASSVGTSLHHEQFF TRBV9 once TRBD2 TRBJ2-1
TGTGCCAGCAGCCAAGAGTCGCGGGGGGGCCGGGGAAACATTCAGTACTTC CASSQESRGGRGNIQYF TRBV4-2 . TRBD2 TRBJ2-4
TGTGCCAGCAGTTTATACGGCGGGAGCCCCGGGGAGCTGTTTTTT CASSLYGGSPGELFF TRBV27 . TRBD2 TRBJ2-2
TGCGCCAGCAGAGGGGGCACTGGAAACACCATATATTTT CASRGGTGNTIYF TRBV5-1 . TRBD1 TRBJ1-3
TGTGCCAGCAGTGTACAGGTTTACTCTGGAAACACCATATATTTT CASSVQVYSGNTIYF TRBV6-1 few . TRBJ1-3
TGCGCCAGCATTAACTCGATAGGAACGGGAGACACTGAAGCTTTCTTT CASINSIGTGDTEAFF TRBV4-1 once . TRBJ1-1
TGCGCCAGCCGCGGGACAGGGATAGACGGAACTGAAGCTTTCTTT CASRGTGIDGTEAFF TRBV23-1 . TRBD1 TRBJ1-1
TGTGCCATCAGTGACAGGCAGCTTAGCAATCAGCCCCAGCATTTT CAISDRQLSNQPQHF TRBV10-3 once . TRBJ1-5
TGTGCCATCAGCTTCGGACAGAACTATGGCTACACCTTC CAISFGQNYGYTF TRBV28 . . TRBJ1-2